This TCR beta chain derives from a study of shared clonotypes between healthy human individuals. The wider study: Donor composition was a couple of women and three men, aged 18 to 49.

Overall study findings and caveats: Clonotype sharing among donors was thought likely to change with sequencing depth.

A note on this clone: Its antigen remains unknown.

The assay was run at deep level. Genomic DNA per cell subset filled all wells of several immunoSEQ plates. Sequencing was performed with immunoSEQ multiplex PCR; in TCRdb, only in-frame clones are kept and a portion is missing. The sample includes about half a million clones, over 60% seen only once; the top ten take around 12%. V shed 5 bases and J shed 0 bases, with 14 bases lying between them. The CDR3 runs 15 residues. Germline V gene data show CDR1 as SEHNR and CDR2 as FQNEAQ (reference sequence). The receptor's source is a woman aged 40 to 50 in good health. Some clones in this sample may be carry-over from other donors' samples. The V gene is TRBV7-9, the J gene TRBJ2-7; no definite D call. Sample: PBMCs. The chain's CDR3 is CASSRSESSSYEQYF. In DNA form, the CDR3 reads TGTGCCAGCAGCCGAAGCGAGTCCTCCTCCTACGAGCAGTACTTC. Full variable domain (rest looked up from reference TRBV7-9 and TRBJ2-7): DTGVSQNPRHKITKRGQNVTFRCDPISEHNRLYWYRQTLGQGPEFLTYFQNEAQLEKSRLLSDRFSAERPKGSFSTLEIQRTEQGDSAMYLCASSRSESSSYEQYFGPGTRLTVT.